Following are 27 T cell receptor beta chains from one sample sequenced in a study of blood T cell repertoires in COVID-19. The assay was immunoSEQ multiplex PCR, and TCRdb's table has in-frame clones only and misses some. Among 45,000 or so clones, over 75% were seen once, and the ten largest hold over 13%. The sequencing input was peripheral blood. The receptors shown here come from a human donor in a cohort sampled during active COVID-19.

This clone was detected once. The V and J genes are TRBV19 and TRBJ2-1, with D possibly being TRBD2 (6 bases). The length of the CDR3 is 13 residues. Germline CDR1 is LNHDA and CDR2 is SQIVND (reference sequence). V dropped 8 bases and J dropped 8 bases, with 16 bases sitting between them. CDR3 in DNA: TGTGCCAGTGGGAGGACCAGTCACCATGAGCAGTTCTTC. It encodes CASGRTSHHEQFF.

In its sample, this clone was seen a few times. The chain couples TRBV19 to TRBJ2-6; possibly TRBD1 for D (5 bases). V lost 5 bases and J lost 0, with 17 bases in between. This CDR3 has 18 residues. The V gene's germline CDR1 is LNHDA and CDR2 SQIVND (reference sequence). CDR3 sequence: CASSLTPVGLSGANVLTF. CDR3 bases: TGTGCCAGTAGTCTAACCCCGGTGGGGCTCTCTGGGGCCAACGTCCTGACTTTC.

Details on this clone: The junction departs from germline at one end; a sequencing error may be responsible. The chain carries TRBV11-2 and TRBJ2-1; 9 positions match TRBD2. CDR3 length equals 15 residues. CDR1 is SGHAT and CDR2 is FQNNGV in the germline V gene. The CDR3 nucleotides read TGTGCCAGCAGCGTAGACGTAGCGGGAGACGGCGAGCAGTTCTTC. Translated, it gives CASSVDVAGDGEQFF.

This clone was seen a single time. The chain has TRBV14 and TRBJ1-4, with D tentatively TRBD1 (5 bases). The germline V and J ends were trimmed by 7 bases and 2 bases, with 11 bases remaining between them. This CDR3 region has 14 residues. CDR1 SGHDN and CDR2 FVKESK come from the germline V gene. CDR3 in DNA: TGTGCCAGCACCCGGGGGTCGACTAATGAAAAACTGTTTTTT. It encodes CASTRGSTNEKLFF.

The chain combines TRBV12-5 with TRBJ2-2, with D possibly matching TRBD2 (5 bases). Germline lookup yields CDR1 LGHNT and CDR2 FRNRAP. Trimming shortened V by 4 bases and J by 3 bases, and 15 bases separated the two germline ends. This CDR3 is 16 amino acids long. CDR3 sequence reads: CASGSGEGFDTGELFF. In DNA, the CDR3 is TGTGCTAGTGGTTCCGGGGAAGGGTTTGACACCGGGGAGCTGTTTTTT.

This clone was counted only a few times. The chain carries TRBV2 and TRBJ2-3; perhaps TRBD2 as D (5 bases). Trimming removed 8 bases at V and 3 bases at J, with 15 bases between. Per germline, CDR1 SNHLY and CDR2 FYNNEI. The CDR3 consists of 14 residues. This CDR3 reads CASWRGLGTDTQYF. DNA for the CDR3: TGTGCCAGCTGGAGAGGGTTAGGGACAGATACGCAGTATTTT. Filled out from reference TRBV2 and TRBJ2-3, the complete variable domain reads EPEVTQTPSHQVTQMGQEVILRCVPISNHLYFYWYRQILGQKVEFLVSFYNNEISEKSEIFDDQFSVERPDGSNFTLKIRSTKLEDSAMYFCASWRGLGTDTQYFGPGTRLTVL.

This chain uses TRBV4-1 with TRBJ2-7; perhaps TRBD2 as D (6 bases). Trimming stripped 0 bases from V and 2 bases from J, with 17 bases between. The germline gives CDR1 MGHRA, CDR2 YSYEKL. The CDR3 has 17 residues. The CDR3 coding sequence is TGCGCCAGCAGCCAAGACTGGAGGGTTGGAGATCCCTACGAGCAGTACTTC. It codes for CASSQDWRVGDPYEQYF.

The CDR3 bases are TGTGCCAGCAGCTGGGGTGACCAGCGGGAGGGGTCACAGTACTTC. Translated, it gives CASSWGDQREGSQYF. The chain joins TRBV11-2 to TRBJ2-5; TRBD2 matches 10 bases. The length of the CDR3 is 15 residues. V shed 4 bases, J shed 11 bases, and the junction held 13 bases outside the gene matches. Germline CDR1 reads SGHAT; CDR2 reads FQNNGV.

This chain uses TRBV7-5 with TRBJ2-7; TRBD2 reflects the table's D call only, with no check against the DNA. TRBV7-5 is a pseudogene locus. The CDR3 loop spans 11 amino acids. The DNA of the CDR3 is TGTGCCAGAAGCCCTAGGACTAGCCGTACCTTC. It yields the protein CARSPRTSRTF.

The CDR3: CASSATLNTEAFF. CDR3 bases: TGTGCCAGCAGCGCTACACTAAACACTGAAGCTTTCTTT. The chain uses TRBV9 and TRBJ1-1; D not certain. Germline V lookup: CDR1 SGDLS, CDR2 YYNGEE. CDR3 size: 13 residues. Between the trimmed V and J ends, which lost 3 bases and 2 bases, there was a span of 8 bases.

The chain combines TRBV10-3 with TRBJ2-1; maybe TRBD2 (5 bases). Germline V gene data show CDR1 as ENHRY and CDR2 as SYGVKD. The CDR3 spans 16 residues. V was trimmed by 0 bases and J by 6 bases, leaving 15 bases between them. The CDR3 DNA reads as TGTGCCATCAGTGAGTCGGGTTCGCGGGCCCGCAATGAGCAGTTCTTC. This gives the protein CAISESGSRARNEQFF.

The V gene is TRBV5-8, the J gene TRBJ1-4, with a weak D call TRBD1 (6 bases). The CDR3 is 13 amino acids. Looked up from germline, CDR1 is SGHTS and CDR2 is YDEGEE. V was clipped by 7 bases and J by 4 bases, with 11 bases between them. The CDR3 nucleotides are TGTGCCAGCGTCGACAGGCTTAATGAAAAACTGTTTTTT. Amino acids: CASVDRLNEKLFF. The whole variable domain, filled in from reference TRBV5-8 and TRBJ1-4, reads EAGVTQSPTHLIKTRGQQATLRCSPISGHTSVYWYQQALGLGLQFLLWYDEGEERNRGNFPPRFSGRQFPNYSSELNVNALELEDSALYLCASVDRLNEKLFFGSGTQLSVL.

The chain links TRBV7-2 to TRBJ2-7; 7 bases agree with TRBD1. The V gene end was trimmed by 5 bases and the J gene end by 6 bases; junction bases not matched to a gene: 10. This CDR3 has 14 residues. CDR1 is SGHTA and CDR2 is FQGNSA in the germline V gene. This CDR3 is CASSIQQGSSEQYF. For the CDR3, the DNA is TGTGCCAGCAGCATACAACAGGGGAGTAGCGAGCAGTACTTC.

This chain links TRBV7-9 with TRBJ2-7; TRBD1 is a possible D gene (5 bases). Trimming cost V 5 bases and J 5 bases, with 13 bases left between them. The germline gives CDR1 SEHNR, CDR2 FQNEAQ (reference sequence). The CDR3 totals 13 residues. Here the CDR3 reads CASSRGHSNEQYF. DNA of the CDR3: TGTGCCAGCAGCCGCGGACACTCTAACGAGCAGTACTTC.

V usage is TRBV2 and J usage is TRBJ2-2; 8 nucleotides line up with TRBD1. CDR3 length: 14 amino acids. Germline V gene lookup returns CDR1 SNHLY and CDR2 FYNNEI. The J segment lost 1 base and the V segment lost 9 bases, leaving 4 bases of the junction unmatched. The CDR3 spells CARLGTGNTGELFF. In nucleotides, the CDR3 is TGTGCCAGACTAGGGACAGGGAACACCGGGGAGCTGTTTTTT. Full variable domain (outside the CDR3, taken from reference TRBV2 and TRBJ2-2): EPEVTQTPSHQVTQMGQEVILRCVPISNHLYFYWYRQILGQKVEFLVSFYNNEISEKSEIFDDQFSVERPDGSNFTLKIRSTKLEDSAMYFCARLGTGNTGELFFGEGSRLTVL.

V usage is TRBV6-2 or TRBV6-3 and J usage is TRBJ2-3; TRBD2 matches 7 bases. CDR3 length: 13 residues. Unmatched junction bases numbered 0, after V lost 5 bases and J lost 1 base. Germline V gene data show CDR1 as MNHEY and CDR2 as SVGEGT. CDR3 in DNA: TGTGCCAGCAGTCTAGCGGGCACAGATACGCAGTATTTT. Translated: CASSLAGTDTQYF.

The rearrangement links TRBV7-6 to TRBJ1-1; 10 bases are shared with TRBD1. V gave up 1 base and J gave up 6 bases; unmatched junction bases: 8. Germline loops: CDR1 SGHVS, CDR2 FNYEAQ. This CDR3 is built from 16 residues. The CDR3 sequence: CASSLVGGTGVAEAFF. The DNA for the CDR3 is TGTGCCAGCAGCTTAGTAGGGGGGACAGGGGTGGCTGAAGCTTTCTTT.

V usage is TRBV5-1 and J usage is TRBJ1-5; no reliable D call. V lost 2 bases to trimming and J lost 4 bases, with 7 bases between them. From germline, CDR1 is SGHRS and CDR2 YFSETQ. This CDR3 spans 13 amino acids. CDR3 sequence: CASSFGENQPQHF. CDR3 DNA sequence: TGCGCCAGCAGCTTCGGGGAAAATCAGCCCCAGCATTTT.

The chain combines TRBV6-5 with TRBJ2-7, with TRBD2 as a possible D gene (6 bases). Trimming pared 7 bases from V and 5 bases from J, leaving 21 bases between. The CDR3 covers 15 residues. Germline V CDR1 and CDR2: MNHEY, SVGAGI. In DNA form, the CDR3 reads TGTGCCAGCAATCGGTGGGGGGTTCCTTCAGACGAGCAGTACTTC. Protein product: CASNRWGVPSDEQYF.

The chain joins TRBV4-2 to TRBJ1-4; 7 bases line up with TRBD1. Trimming cost V 5 bases and J 6 bases; bases outside gene matches: 12. Germline V lookup: CDR1 LGHNA, CDR2 YNFKEQ. This CDR3 has 16 residues. The CDR3 region has the DNA TGTGCCAGCAGCGACAGCGTGTGGGACAGTTATGAAAAACTGTTTTTT. This codes for CASSDSVWDSYEKLFF.

The rearrangement links TRBV9 to TRBJ1-1; 8 bases fit TRBD1. Germline values: CDR1 SGDLS, CDR2 YYNGEE. The junction had 11 bases not matched to a gene; V was cut back by 4 bases and J by 3 bases. The CDR3 runs to 16 residues. CDR3 in DNA: TGTGCCAGCAGCCCAGGGACAGGCCAAGTGGACACTGAAGCTTTCTTT. Amino acid sequence: CASSPGTGQVDTEAFF.

CDR3 nucleotides: TGTGCCACCGGGGACAGACCTTCGGGAGCCAACGTCCTGACTTTC. It is translated as CATGDRPSGANVLTF. The rearrangement uses TRBV19 and TRBJ2-6; TRBD1 agrees at 7 bases. V gave up 10 bases and J gave up 7 bases; unmatched junction bases: 13. The CDR3 runs to 15 residues. Germline V lookup: CDR1 LNHDA, CDR2 SQIVND (reference sequence).

J is TRBJ2-3 and V is TRBV6-5; no clear D. Per germline, CDR1 MNHEY and CDR2 SVGAGI. The CDR3 spans 13 residues. V lost 3 bases, J lost 5 bases, and 9 bases lay in between. CDR3 loop: CASSYSPRDTQYF. The DNA for the CDR3 is TGTGCCAGCAGTTATAGTCCTAGAGATACGCAGTATTTT.

The V gene is TRBV13, the J gene TRBJ2-1; 10 bases align to TRBD1. The CDR3 is 14 residues long. Trimming cost V 5 bases and J 8 bases; bases outside gene matches: 6. CDR1 is PRHDT and CDR2 is FYEKMQ in the germline V gene (reference sequence). CDR3 amino acids: CASSDRGHVDEQFF. CDR3 nucleotide sequence: TGTGCCAGCAGCGACAGGGGGCATGTCGATGAGCAGTTCTTC.

The chain employs TRBV3-1 (or the pseudogene TRBV3-2) and TRBJ1-1; TRBD1 matches 8 bases. The CDR3 covers 19 residues. The V gene end was trimmed by 0 bases and the J gene end by 1 base; junction bases not matched to a gene: 13. From germline, CDR1 is LGHDT and CDR2 YNNKEL (reference sequence). The CDR3 loop is CASSQDPTGVGKANTEAFF. In DNA form, the CDR3 reads TGTGCCAGCAGCCAAGATCCGACAGGGGTGGGGAAAGCGAACACTGAAGCTTTCTTT.

Only a few counts were recorded for this clone. V and J are TRBV5-6 and TRBJ2-3, with a possible D match to TRBD2 (6 bases). There are 15 residues in the CDR3. V lost 2 bases and J 2 bases, leaving 12 bases between the germline ends. CDR1 and CDR2 from the germline V gene are SGHDT and YYEEEE. DNA for the CDR3: TGTGCCAGCAGCTTCCTATTAGCGGTCACAGATACGCAGTATTTT. It codes for CASSFLLAVTDTQYF.

This chain links TRBV5-1 with TRBJ2-2; TRBD1 matches at 7 bases. Germline V gives CDR1 SGHRS, CDR2 YFSETQ. The CDR3 extends over 16 amino acids. Trimming cost V 5 bases and J 0 bases; bases outside gene matches: 7. The DNA of the CDR3 is TGCGCCAGCAGTCAGACCGGGACAGCGAACACCGGGGAGCTGTTTTTT. Translated, it gives CASSQTGTANTGELFF.